One and the same sample provided the 4 T cell receptor beta chains below, sequenced in a study of shared clonotypes between healthy human individuals. Here immunoSEQ multiplex PCR was the method, and the copy in TCRdb shows in-frame clones only, minus some. The table lists a few million clones, approximately 94% of them singletons. Sequencing was done on a sample of naive CD4+ T cells sorted from blood. The subset here: CD45RA+ positively selected. These receptors were taken from a man aged 18 to 29 in good health.

V gene TRBV9 combines with J gene TRBJ2-2, with 12 bases identical to TRBD2. CDR1 and CDR2 from the germline V gene are SGDLS and YYNGEE. The CDR3 length is 16 residues. The J segment lost 7 bases and the V segment lost 4 bases, leaving 8 bases of the junction unmatched. The CDR3 reads CASSSGTSGSHGELFF. The CDR3, as DNA: TGTGCCAGCAGCTCTGGGACTAGCGGGTCGCACGGGGAGCTGTTTTTT.

The V and J genes are TRBV11-2 and TRBJ1-2, with unresolved D. Germline V gene lookup returns CDR1 SGHAT and CDR2 FQNNGV. The CDR3 spans 12 residues. V was cut by 3 bases and J by 4 bases, with 6 bases left in between. CDR3 region: CASSFYGYGYTF. CDR3 sequence (DNA): TGTGCCAGCAGCTTTTACGGCTATGGCTACACCTTC.

The V call is TRBV19, the J call TRBJ1-5, with D unresolved. This CDR3 has 13 amino acids. V dropped 5 bases and J dropped 0 bases, with 5 bases sitting between them. In germline, CDR1 is LNHDA, CDR2 SQIVND (reference sequence). CDR3 sequence: CASSPGSNQPQHF. CDR3 in DNA: TGTGCCAGTAGTCCAGGTAGCAATCAGCCCCAGCATTTT.

V usage is TRBV11-3 and J usage is TRBJ1-6, with D maybe TRBD1 (6 bases). Germline V gives CDR1 SGHNT, CDR2 YENEEA. Trimming shortened V by 3 bases and J by 7 bases, and 10 bases separated the two germline ends. The CDR3 is 14 residues long. CDR3 region: CASSLGAGNSPLHF. The CDR3 bases are TGTGCCAGCAGCTTGGGGGCCGGGAATTCACCCCTCCACTTT.